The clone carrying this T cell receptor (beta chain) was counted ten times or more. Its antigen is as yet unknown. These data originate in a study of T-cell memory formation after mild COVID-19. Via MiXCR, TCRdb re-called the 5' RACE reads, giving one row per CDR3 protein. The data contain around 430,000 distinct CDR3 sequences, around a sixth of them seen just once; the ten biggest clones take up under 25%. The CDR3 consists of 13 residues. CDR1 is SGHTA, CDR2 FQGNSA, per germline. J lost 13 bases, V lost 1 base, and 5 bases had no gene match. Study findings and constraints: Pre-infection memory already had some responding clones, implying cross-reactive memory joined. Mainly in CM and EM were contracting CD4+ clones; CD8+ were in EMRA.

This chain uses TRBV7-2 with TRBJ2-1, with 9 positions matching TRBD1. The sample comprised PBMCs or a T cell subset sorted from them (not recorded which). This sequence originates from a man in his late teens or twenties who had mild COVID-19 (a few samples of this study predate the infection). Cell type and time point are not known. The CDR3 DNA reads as TGTGCCAGCAGCTTAGGGACAGGGGATCTCCAGTTCTTC. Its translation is CASSLGTGDLQFF.